This TCR beta chain was captured in a study of blood T cell repertoires in COVID-19. At the level of the study: Collection of acute and convalescent COVID-19 samples took place in the United States, Italy and Spain.

Germline CDR1 and CDR2: SNHLY and FYNNEI. Deletions cut 4 bases from V and 0 bases from J, with 7 bases between. The length of the CDR3 is 14 residues. Only in-frame clones appear in the TCRdb table, and some are missing; sequencing was by immunoSEQ multiplex PCR. The table lists some 250,000 clones, around 83% of them singletons. This sequence was found in a man aged 25-40 years who had recovered from COVID-19. The gene calls are TRBV2 and TRBJ2-1; D gene unclear. The specimen sequenced was peripheral blood. CDR3: CASSGAASYNEQFF. As DNA, the CDR3 is TGTGCCAGCAGTGGGGCAGCCTCCTACAATGAGCAGTTCTTC.